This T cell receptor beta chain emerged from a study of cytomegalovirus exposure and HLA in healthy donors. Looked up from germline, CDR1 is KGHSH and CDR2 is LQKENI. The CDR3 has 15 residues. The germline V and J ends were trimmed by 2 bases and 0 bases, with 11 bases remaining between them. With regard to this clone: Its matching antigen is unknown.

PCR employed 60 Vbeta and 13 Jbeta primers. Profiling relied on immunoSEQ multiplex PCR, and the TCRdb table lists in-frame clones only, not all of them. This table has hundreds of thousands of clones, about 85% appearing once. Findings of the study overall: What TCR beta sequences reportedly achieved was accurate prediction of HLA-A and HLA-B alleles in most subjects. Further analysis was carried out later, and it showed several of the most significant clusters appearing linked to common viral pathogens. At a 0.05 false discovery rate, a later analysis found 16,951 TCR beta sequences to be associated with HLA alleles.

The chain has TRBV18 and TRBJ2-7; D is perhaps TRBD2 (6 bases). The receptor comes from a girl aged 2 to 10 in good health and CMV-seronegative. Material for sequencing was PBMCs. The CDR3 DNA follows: TGTGCCAGCTCACCAACTCTAGCGCTCTCCTACGAGCAGTACTTC. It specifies CASSPTLALSYEQYF.